The rows below give T cell receptor beta chains drawn from one sample of a study of blood T cell repertoires in COVID-19. Assay used: immunoSEQ multiplex PCR; TCRdb lists only in-frame clones, some missing. This sample carries some 90,000 clones, around 90% of them seen once, and the ten largest clones take about 2.5%. The sample comprised peripheral blood. These TCRs come from a man aged 45-65 years with COVID-19, enrolled during active disease. Both conserved end residues are part of each CDR3. D genes are given only for firm matches. The size entry is marked missing in some rows and otherwise reads once, few, many or a size class.

j_gene: TRBJ1-2
v_gene: TRBV27
d_gene: .
abundance: few
CDR3nt: TGTGCCAGCAGTTTATTAGGGGCCTATGGCTACACCTTC
CDR3aa: CASSLLGAYGYTF

j_gene: TRBJ1-1
v_gene: TRBV7-8
d_gene: .
abundance: few
CDR3nt: TGTGCCAGCAGCTTTGAGACACTGAACACTGAAGCTTTCTTT
CDR3aa: CASSFETLNTEAFF

j_gene: TRBJ1-2
v_gene: TRBV19
d_gene: TRBD1
abundance: .
CDR3nt: TGTGCCAGTACCGCCCCAGGACAGGGGGCCTCACTCTATGGCTACACCTTC
CDR3aa: CASTAPGQGASLYGYTF

j_gene: TRBJ1-2
v_gene: TRBV2
d_gene: TRBD1
abundance: .
CDR3nt: TGTGCCAGCAGTGAGACAGGGAACTATGGCTACACCTTC
CDR3aa: CASSETGNYGYTF

j_gene: TRBJ1-6
v_gene: TRBV30
d_gene: .
abundance: .
CDR3nt: TGTGCCTGGAACCCGACAGGCTCACCCCTCCACTTT
CDR3aa: CAWNPTGSPLHF

j_gene: TRBJ2-7
v_gene: TRBV5-1
d_gene: TRBD2
abundance: .
CDR3nt: TGCGCCAGCCAAATTCTAGCGGGGGCCGACTACGAGCAGTACTTC
CDR3aa: CASQILAGADYEQYF

j_gene: TRBJ1-2
v_gene: TRBV30
d_gene: .
abundance: .
CDR3nt: TGTGCCTGGAGTTCCCAGGGCGACTATGGCTACACCTTC
CDR3aa: CAWSSQGDYGYTF

j_gene: TRBJ1-5
v_gene: TRBV6-6
d_gene: TRBD1
abundance: .
CDR3nt: TGTGCCAGCAGGGGACAGGGCCTCAATCAGCCCCAGCATTTT
CDR3aa: CASRGQGLNQPQHF

j_gene: TRBJ2-3
v_gene: TRBV28
d_gene: .
abundance: .
CDR3nt: TGTGCCAGCAGTTTTCAGGGGATCACAGATACGCAGTATTTT
CDR3aa: CASSFQGITDTQYF

j_gene: TRBJ1-1
v_gene: TRBV6-5
d_gene: .
abundance: few
CDR3nt: TGTGCCAGCAGTCGACGGGACACTGAAGCTTTCTTT
CDR3aa: CASSRRDTEAFF

j_gene: TRBJ1-3
v_gene: TRBV5-5
d_gene: TRBD1
abundance: .
CDR3nt: TGTGCCAGCAGCTTGGAGGACAGGGCGAACACCATATATTTT
CDR3aa: CASSLEDRANTIYF

j_gene: TRBJ2-7
v_gene: TRBV7-9
d_gene: .
abundance: .
CDR3nt: TGTGCCAGCAGCACCGCACAGGGACGATCCTACGAGCAGTACTTC
CDR3aa: CASSTAQGRSYEQYF